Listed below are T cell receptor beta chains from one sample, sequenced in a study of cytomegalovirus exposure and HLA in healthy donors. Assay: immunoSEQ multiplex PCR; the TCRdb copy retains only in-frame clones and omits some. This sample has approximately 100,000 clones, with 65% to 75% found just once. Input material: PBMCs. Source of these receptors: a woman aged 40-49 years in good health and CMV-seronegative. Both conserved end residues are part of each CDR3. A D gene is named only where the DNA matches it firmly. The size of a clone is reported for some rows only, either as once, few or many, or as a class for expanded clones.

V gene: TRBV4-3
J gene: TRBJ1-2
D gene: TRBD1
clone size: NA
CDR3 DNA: TGCGCCAGCAGCCAAGGACAGGGGGCCTACTATGGCTACACCTTC
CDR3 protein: CASSQGQGAYYGYTF

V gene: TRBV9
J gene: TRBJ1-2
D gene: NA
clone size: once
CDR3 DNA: TGTGCCAGCAGCGCGGACACTTATGGCTACACCTTC
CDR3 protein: CASSADTYGYTF

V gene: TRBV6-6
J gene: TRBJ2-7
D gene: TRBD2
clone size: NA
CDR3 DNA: TGTGCCAGCAGTTCGGGGCCTAGCGGGAGAACCGAGCAGTACTTC
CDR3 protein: CASSSGPSGRTEQYF

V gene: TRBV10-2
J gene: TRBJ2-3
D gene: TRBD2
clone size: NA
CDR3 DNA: TGCGCCAGCAGCGATTTAGCGGGCGCCACAGATACGCAGTATTTT
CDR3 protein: CASSDLAGATDTQYF

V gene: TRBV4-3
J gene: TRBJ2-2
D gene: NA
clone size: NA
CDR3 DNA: TGCGCCAGCAGCCAAGTTGACAGGACCGGGGAGCTGTTTTTT
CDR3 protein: CASSQVDRTGELFF

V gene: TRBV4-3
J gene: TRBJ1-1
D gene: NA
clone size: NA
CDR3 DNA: TGCGCCAGCAGCCAAGGAGAGAACACTGAAGCTTTCTTT
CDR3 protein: CASSQGENTEAFF

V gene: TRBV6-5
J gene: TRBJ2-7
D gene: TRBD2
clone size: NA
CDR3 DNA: TGTGCCAGCAGTAAACCGGGACTAGCGTCATACGAGCAGTACTTC
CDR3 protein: CASSKPGLASYEQYF

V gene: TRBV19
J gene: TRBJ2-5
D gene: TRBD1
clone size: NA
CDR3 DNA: TGTGCCAGTAAGAAGTCCCAGGGGGAGGAGACCCAGTACTTC
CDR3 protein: CASKKSQGEETQYF

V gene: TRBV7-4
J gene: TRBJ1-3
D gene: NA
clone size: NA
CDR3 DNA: TGTGCCAGCAGCTTAATAGGGAGCGGAAACACCATATATTTT
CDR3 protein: CASSLIGSGNTIYF

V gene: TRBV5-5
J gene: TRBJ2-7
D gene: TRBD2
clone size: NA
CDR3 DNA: TGTGCCAGCAGACCTTGGGCTAGCGGGAGGTACGAGCAGTACTTC
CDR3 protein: CASRPWASGRYEQYF

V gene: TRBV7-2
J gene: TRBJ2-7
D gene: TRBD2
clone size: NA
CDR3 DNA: TGTGCCAGCAGCTTATCACCTAGCGGAGCCTACGAGCAGTACTTC
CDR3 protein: CASSLSPSGAYEQYF

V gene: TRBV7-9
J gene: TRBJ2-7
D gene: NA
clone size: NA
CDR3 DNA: TGTGCCAGCAGCTCCCCGGACAGAGTCTACGAGCAGTACTTC
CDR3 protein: CASSSPDRVYEQYF

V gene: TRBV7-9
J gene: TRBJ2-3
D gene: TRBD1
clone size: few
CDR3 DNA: TGTTCCAGCTCACCGACCAGGGGGTCCACAGATACGCAGTATTTT
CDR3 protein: CSSSPTRGSTDTQYF

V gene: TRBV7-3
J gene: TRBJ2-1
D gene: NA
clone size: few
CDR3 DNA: TGTGCCAGCAGCCCTTCCAGATGGGCCTCCTACAATGAGCAGTTCTTC
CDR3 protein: CASSPSRWASYNEQFF

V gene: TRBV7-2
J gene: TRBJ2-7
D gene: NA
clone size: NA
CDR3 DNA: TGTGCCAGCAGCCAAAGGAGGTCAGCTGGCGAGCAGTACTTC
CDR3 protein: CASSQRRSAGEQYF

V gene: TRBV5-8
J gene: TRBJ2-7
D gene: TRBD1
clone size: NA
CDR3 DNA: TGTGCCAGCAGCGCCGGGACAGGGGGCATTACCTACGAGCAGTACTTC
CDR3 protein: CASSAGTGGITYEQYF

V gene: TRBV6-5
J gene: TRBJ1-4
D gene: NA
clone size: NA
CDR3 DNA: TGTGCCAGCAGTTACTCGGGGGGGGTGGGTGAAAAACTGTTTTTT
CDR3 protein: CASSYSGGVGEKLFF

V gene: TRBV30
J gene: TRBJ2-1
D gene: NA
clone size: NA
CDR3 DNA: TGTGCCTGGAGTAGGGGGGGACTGTACAATGAGCAGTTCTTC
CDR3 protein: CAWSRGGLYNEQFF

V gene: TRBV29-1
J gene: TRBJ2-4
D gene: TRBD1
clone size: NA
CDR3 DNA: TGCAGCGTTGGTGGGACAGGGGGCCTCGGGTTTCAGTACTTC
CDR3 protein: CSVGGTGGLGFQYF

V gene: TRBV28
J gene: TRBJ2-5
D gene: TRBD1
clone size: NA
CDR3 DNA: TGTGCCAGCAGCCCGACAGGGTGGCGGGAGACCCAGTACTTC
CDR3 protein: CASSPTGWRETQYF

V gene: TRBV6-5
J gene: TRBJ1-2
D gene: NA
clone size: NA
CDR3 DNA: TGTGCCAGCGCCTTCAGGGATCGCTATGGCTACACCTTC
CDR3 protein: CASAFRDRYGYTF

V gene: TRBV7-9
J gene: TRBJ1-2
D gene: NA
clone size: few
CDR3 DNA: TGTGCCAGCAGTTCGAGCAGCAGGACAATCTATGGCTACACCTTC
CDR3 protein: CASSSSSRTIYGYTF